Following are 22 T cell receptor beta chains from one sample sequenced in a study of T cell responses to AZD1222 COVID-19 vaccine. Generated by immunoSEQ multiplex PCR, the TCRdb table keeps only in-frame clones and is missing some. This sample yields around 100,000 clones, of which approximately 88% are seen a single time; about 6.5% belongs to the top ten. The sequences come from peripheral blood, collected 28 days after the second AZD1222 dose. Every receptor here comes from an adult who received the AZD1222 COVID-19 vaccine.

The rearrangement joins TRBV11-3 to TRBJ2-7, with D perhaps TRBD1 (5 bases). V was cut by 3 bases and J by 5 bases, with 17 bases left in between. Germline CDR1 is SGHNT and CDR2 is YENEEA. The CDR3 has 15 residues. CDR3 residues: CASSLSDGARHEQYF. CDR3 bases: TGTGCCAGCAGCTTGTCGGATGGGGCTCGGCACGAGCAGTACTTC.

This chain uses TRBV3-1 (or the pseudogene TRBV3-2) with TRBJ1-3; 7 bases line up with TRBD1. The J segment lost 2 bases and the V segment lost 6 bases, leaving 4 bases of the junction unmatched. The CDR3 has 14 amino acids. CDR1 and CDR2 (germline): LGHDT, YNNKEL (reference sequence). The CDR3 sequence: CASRRQGAGNTIYF. DNA for the CDR3: TGTGCCAGCAGACGTCAGGGGGCTGGAAACACCATATATTTT.

The chain employs TRBV6-2 or TRBV6-3 and TRBJ1-2; D gene uncertain. V lost 4 bases and J lost 8, with 17 bases in between. In germline, CDR1 is MNHEY, CDR2 SVGEGT. The CDR3 totals 14 residues. The CDR3 coding sequence is TGTGCCAGCAGTTTGCGGCCCGAGGCGGGCGGCTACACCTTC. Its translation: CASSLRPEAGGYTF.

V and J are TRBV7-9 and TRBJ1-2, with D possibly being TRBD1 (5 bases). V was shortened by 1 base and J by 7 bases, with 10 bases between the two germline ends. The germline CDR1 and CDR2 sequences are SEHNR and FQNEAQ (reference sequence). The CDR3 runs 13 residues. The CDR3 sequence: CASSLGDTGGYTF. CDR3 coding DNA: TGTGCCAGCAGCTTAGGAGATACAGGTGGCTACACCTTC.

CDR3 in amino acids: CASSTWLGSGNTIYF. CDR3 DNA: TGTGCCAGTAGTACCTGGTTGGGCTCTGGAAACACCATATATTTT. This chain uses TRBV19 with TRBJ1-3, with D unclear. This CDR3 comprises 15 residues. Germline CDR1 and CDR2: LNHDA and SQIVND (reference sequence). Trimming removed 4 bases from V and 0 bases from J, with 10 bases in between.

V gene TRBV5-1 combines with J gene TRBJ1-4, with unresolved D. The CDR3 has 13 residues. V dropped 2 bases and J dropped 8 bases, with 10 bases sitting between them. Germline assignment: CDR1 SGHRS and CDR2 YFSETQ. Here the CDR3 reads CASSFSAEEKLFF. DNA for the CDR3: TGCGCCAGCAGCTTCTCGGCCGAAGAAAAACTGTTTTTT.

This chain joins TRBV9 and TRBJ2-5; possibly TRBD2 for D (6 bases). Trimming took 1 base from V and 4 from J, leaving 11 bases between them. Looked up from germline, CDR1 is SGDLS and CDR2 is YYNGEE. The CDR3 loop spans 14 amino acids. This CDR3 is CASSVQLAPETQYF. CDR3 DNA sequence: TGTGCCAGCAGCGTACAACTAGCTCCAGAGACCCAGTACTTC.

The gene calls are TRBV19 and TRBJ2-3; D perhaps matches TRBD1 (5 bases). The CDR3 has 13 residues. Germline values: CDR1 LNHDA, CDR2 SQIVND (reference sequence). Trimming removed 3 bases at V and 6 bases at J, with 10 bases between. CDR3 sequence reads: CASSIQGGDTQYF. DNA for the CDR3: TGTGCCAGTAGTATTCAGGGTGGGGATACGCAGTATTTT.

The J gene is TRBJ1-1, the V gene TRBV6-6; D is uncertain. Trimming removed 0 bases from V and 2 bases from J, with 7 bases in between. CDR3 length: 14 amino acids. Germline values: CDR1 MNHNY, CDR2 SVGAGI (reference sequence). The CDR3 DNA follows: TGTGCCAGCAGTTACTCGGTCAGTAACACTGAAGCTTTCTTT. Protein: CASSYSVSNTEAFF.

This chain joins TRBV4-1 and TRBJ1-1; D ambiguous. Trimming took off 0 bases at V and 0 bases at J, with 2 bases between the two ends. The length of the CDR3 is 13 residues. Germline V CDR1 and CDR2: MGHRA, YSYEKL. CDR3 region: CASSQDMNTEAFF. The CDR3 region has the DNA TGCGCCAGCAGCCAAGACATGAACACTGAAGCTTTCTTT.

The chain recombines TRBV4-3 with TRBJ1-6, with D possibly TRBD1 on 6 matching bases. The CDR3 loop spans 16 amino acids. The ends were cut back, 1 base at V and 10 bases at J, with 17 bases in the middle. Germline CDR1 reads LGHNA; CDR2 reads YSLEER. The CDR3 sequence is CASSQGQLPQGSPLHF. Written as DNA, the CDR3 is TGCGCCAGCAGCCAAGGACAGCTACCGCAGGGGTCACCCCTCCACTTT.

The CDR3 DNA reads as TGTGCCAGCAGCTTGTGGGGATTTGATGGCTACACCTTC. Amino acid sequence: CASSLWGFDGYTF. The rearrangement uses TRBV5-8 and TRBJ1-2; D gene ambiguous. Trimming stripped 1 base from V and 6 bases from J, with 10 bases between. Per the germline V gene, CDR1 is SGHTS and CDR2 is YDEGEE. The CDR3 extends over 13 amino acids.

The J gene is TRBJ2-7, the V gene TRBV7-8, with D maybe TRBD1 (6 bases). CDR1 and CDR2 (germline): SGHVS, FQNEAQ. The CDR3 is made up of 13 amino acids. Trimming stripped 6 bases from V and 3 bases from J, with 12 bases between. The CDR3 is CASSWDINYEQYF. The CDR3 coding sequence is TGTGCCAGCAGTTGGGACATAAACTACGAGCAGTACTTC.

This clone turned up a few times. This sequence joins TRBV27 and TRBJ1-6, with 7 bases identical to TRBD1. The germline gives CDR1 MNHEY, CDR2 SMNVEV (reference sequence). With 6 bases clipped from V and 6 bases from J, the junction kept 8 bases outside the gene matches. The CDR3 consists of 15 residues. Written as DNA, the CDR3 is TGTGCCAGCAGCTCATACAGGGGCGGTAATTCACCCCTCCACTTT. Protein product: CASSSYRGGNSPLHF.

This chain joins TRBV7-9 and TRBJ1-1; D is undetermined. Looked up from germline, CDR1 is SEHNR and CDR2 is FQNEAQ (reference sequence). The CDR3 length is 14 residues. Trimming shortened V by 10 bases and J by 3 bases, and 18 bases separated the two germline ends. CDR3 DNA: TGTGCCACCTTGGACCGGAAAAAAGACACTGAAGCTTTCTTT. It encodes CATLDRKKDTEAFF. The variable domain in full, with the rest retrieved from reference TRBV7-9 and TRBJ1-1, is DTGVSQNPRHKITKRGQNVTFRCDPISEHNRLYWYRQTLGQGPEFLTYFQNEAQLEKSRLLSDRFSAERPKGSFSTLEIQRTEQGDSAMYLCATLDRKKDTEAFFGQGTRLTVV.

CDR3 nucleotide sequence: TGTGCCAGCAGTTTCGGAGGGACTGAAGCTTTCTTT. Its translation: CASSFGGTEAFF. The rearrangement uses TRBV12-3 or TRBV12-4 and TRBJ1-1, with no clear D. Deletions cut 3 bases from V and 5 bases from J, with 7 bases between. CDR3 length equals 12 residues.

CDR3 DNA: TGTGCCACCCGGACGGCAACTAATGAAAAACTGTTTTTT. Its translation: CATRTATNEKLFF. J is TRBJ1-4 and V is TRBV15, with no clear D. Between the trimmed V and J ends, which lost 8 bases and 0 bases, there was a span of 7 bases. Germline CDR1 is LNHNV and CDR2 is YYDKDF (reference sequence). The CDR3 is 13 residues long. Complete variable domain (other parts from reference TRBV15 and TRBJ1-4): DAMVIQNPRYQVTQFGKPVTLSCSQTLNHNVMYWYQQKSSQAPKLLFHYYDKDFNNEADTPDNFQSRRPNTSFCFLDIRSPGLGDTAMYLCATRTATNEKLFFGSGTQLSVL.

V and J are TRBV2 and TRBJ1-3; D remains unclear. V lost 11 bases and J lost 0, with 8 bases in between. This CDR3 region has 12 residues. Germline V gene data show CDR1 as SNHLY and CDR2 as FYNNEI. The CDR3 DNA reads as TGTGCCGGACGACGCTCTGGAAACACCATATATTTT. It is translated as CAGRRSGNTIYF.

The chain carries TRBV7-3 and TRBJ1-5; TRBD1 might be the D (5 bases). Per germline, CDR1 SGHTA and CDR2 FQGTGA. Deletions cut 5 bases from V and 9 bases from J, with 14 bases between. There are 13 residues in the CDR3. Here the CDR3 DNA reads TGTGCCAGCAGCATAGACAGAAACGCGCCCCAGCATTTT. Translated, it gives CASSIDRNAPQHF.

The CDR3 region is CASSLNEGTGGYGYTF. The CDR3 DNA reads TGTGCCAGCAGCTTAAATGAAGGGACAGGCGGTTACGGCTACACCTTC. The chain is built from TRBV11-1 and TRBJ1-2; 8 nucleotides line up with TRBD1. CDR1 and CDR2 from the germline V gene are SGHAT and FQDESV (reference sequence). Unmatched junction bases numbered 13, after V lost 2 bases and J lost 8 bases. The CDR3 extends over 16 amino acids.

V usage is TRBV18 and J usage is TRBJ1-1, with 7 bases identical to TRBD1. The junction had 14 bases not matched to a gene; V was cut back by 2 bases and J by 5 bases. Germline CDR1 is KGHSH and CDR2 is LQKENI. This CDR3 has 17 amino acids. CDR3 DNA sequence: TGTGCCAGCTCACCATGGATGGAGGGGGCGTCGGTAACTGAAGCTTTCTTT. It encodes CASSPWMEGASVTEAFF.

The chain recombines TRBV6-6 with TRBJ2-1; D gene ambiguous. Looked up from germline, CDR1 is MNHNY and CDR2 is SVGAGI (reference sequence). This CDR3 is built from 13 residues. V shed 2 bases and J shed 7 bases, with 9 bases lying between them. The CDR3 DNA reads as TGTGCCAGCAGTTACGGTTTGCCGAATGAGCAGTTCTTC. As protein: CASSYGLPNEQFF.